This T cell receptor (beta chain) was recovered during a study of blood T cells in healthy people across ages. The germline V gene has CDR1 MGHDK and CDR2 SYGVNS. V shed 7 bases, J shed 4 bases, and the junction held 5 bases outside the gene matches. The length of the CDR3 is 13 residues. Together with a sample-barcoded 5' primer, a J-beta primer mix was included in a second PCR lasting about 6 to 11 cycles. TCRdb analysed the 5' RACE reads with MiXCR anew, one entry per CDR3 protein. The data contain around 1.5 million distinct CDR3 sequences, roughly 59% of them seen just once; the ten biggest clones take up roughly 6.3%. PBMCs numbering at least 7 million were isolated per sample. Findings of the study overall: Naive T cell percentage strongly correlated with TCR beta diversity.

A remark on this clonotype: Its antigen is still unknown.

The specimen was blood. The chain combines TRBV25-1 with TRBJ2-5; 8 bases match TRBD2. The receptor was isolated from a man aged 18 to 30 in good health. The CDR3 reads CASTLGGGETQYF. CDR3 DNA sequence: TGTGCCAGCACCCTCGGGGGGGGAGAGACCCAGTACTTC.